A selection of T cell receptor beta chains follows, all from one sample in a study of T cell repertoires in cytomegalovirus infection. TCRdb passed the reads through MiXCR, listing each CDR3 protein once. The repertoire holds approximately 140,000 distinct CDR3 sequences, with under 8% as singletons. Sequenced input: PBMCs. These receptors all stem from a human donor in good health (CMV status not recorded). Some clones in this sample may be carry-over from other donors' samples. CDR3s include the opening cysteine and the closing phenylalanine or tryptophan. The D gene is left open where the match is weak. Clone size is not always given. Where it is, it says once, few, many or a class for expanded clones.

d_gene	v_gene	abundance	j_gene	CDR3aa	CDR3nt
.	TRBV6-2/TRBV6-3	many	TRBJ1-2	CASRSQGRTSYGYTF	TGTGCCAGCAGAAGCCAAGGCCGGACGAGTTATGGCTACACCTTC
TRBD2	TRBV20-1	.	TRBJ2-7	CSANLGLAGPYEQYF	TGCAGTGCTAACCTGGGACTAGCGGGGCCCTACGAGCAGTACTTC
TRBD1	TRBV11-1	many	TRBJ2-3	CASSLERGLARTDTQYF	TGTGCCAGCAGCTTAGAGAGGGGGCTAGCACGCACAGATACGCAGTATTTT
TRBD1	TRBV7-9	many	TRBJ1-4	CASRPTGGAWEKLFF	TGTGCCAGCAGGCCCACAGGGGGCGCTTGGGAAAAACTGTTTTTT
.	TRBV24-1	.	TRBJ1-2	CATSDWTDGGYTF	TGTGCCACCAGTGATTGGACGGACGGCGGCTACACCTTC
TRBD1	TRBV5-5	.	TRBJ2-2	CASSPDRGGTGELFF	TGTGCCAGCAGCCCGGACAGGGGAGGCACCGGGGAGCTGTTTTTT
.	TRBV9	.	TRBJ2-1	CASSVDFGGEQFF	TGTGCCAGCAGCGTAGACTTCGGAGGTGAGCAGTTCTTC
TRBD2	TRBV20-1	.	TRBJ2-2	CSAQPSGAGELFF	TGCAGTGCTCAGCCCAGCGGGGCCGGGGAGCTGTTTTTT
.	TRBV5-4	many	TRBJ2-1	CASTEQGYNEQFF	TGTGCCAGCACCGAACAGGGATACAATGAGCAGTTCTTC
.	TRBV7-9	many	TRBJ2-5	CASSTWGAETQYF	TGTGCCAGCAGCACCTGGGGAGCAGAGACCCAGTACTTC